The 3 T cell receptor beta chains given below trace back to one sample, sequenced in a study of blood T cell repertoires in COVID-19. Here immunoSEQ multiplex PCR was the method, and the copy in TCRdb shows in-frame clones only, minus some. The sample gives around 230,000 clones, 80% to 90% of which show up once; roughly 2.3% is in the top ten. Sequenced material: peripheral blood. These TCRs come from a man aged 30-40 years who had recovered from COVID-19.

The gene calls are TRBV30 and TRBJ1-2, with TRBD1 matching over 9 bases. CDR1 is GTSNPN and CDR2 is SVGIG in the germline V gene (reference sequence). This CDR3 contains 14 residues. Unmatched junction bases numbered 11, after V lost 7 bases and J lost 5 bases. CDR3 sequence: CAFWRFGTGYGYTF. CDR3 coding DNA: TGTGCCTTTTGGAGGTTCGGGACAGGGTATGGCTACACCTTC.

V gene TRBV27 combines with J gene TRBJ1-2; D is perhaps TRBD1 (6 bases). V lost 6 bases and J lost 0, with 8 bases in between. Germline CDR1 and CDR2: MNHEY and SMNVEV (reference sequence). This CDR3 has 13 residues. The CDR3 nucleotides read TGTGCCAGCAGGGACAGCGCTAACTATGGCTACACCTTC. The encoded protein is CASRDSANYGYTF.

The chain couples TRBV3-1 (or the pseudogene TRBV3-2) to TRBJ1-4; D is ambiguous. Trimming left V 3 bases short and J 7 bases short, with 9 bases between. Germline V lookup: CDR1 LGHDT, CDR2 YNNKEL (reference sequence). The CDR3 is 13 residues long. The CDR3 DNA is TGTGCCAGCAGCCACCTGAGTGGTGAAAAACTGTTTTTT. Translating it yields CASSHLSGEKLFF.